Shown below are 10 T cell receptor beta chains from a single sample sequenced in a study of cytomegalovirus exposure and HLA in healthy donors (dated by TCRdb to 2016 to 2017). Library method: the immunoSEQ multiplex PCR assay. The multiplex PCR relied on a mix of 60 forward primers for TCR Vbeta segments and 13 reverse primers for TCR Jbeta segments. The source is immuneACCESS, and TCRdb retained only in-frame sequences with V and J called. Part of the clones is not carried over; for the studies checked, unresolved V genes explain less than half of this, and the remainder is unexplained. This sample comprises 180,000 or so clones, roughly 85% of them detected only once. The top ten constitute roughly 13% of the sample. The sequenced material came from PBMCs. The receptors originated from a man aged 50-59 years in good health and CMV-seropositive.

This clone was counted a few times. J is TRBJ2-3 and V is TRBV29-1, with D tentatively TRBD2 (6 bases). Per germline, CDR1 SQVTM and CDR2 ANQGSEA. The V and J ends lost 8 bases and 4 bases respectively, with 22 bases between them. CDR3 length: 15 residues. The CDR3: CSHLLGGEKADTQYF. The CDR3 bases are TGCAGCCACCTATTGGGGGGAGAGAAGGCAGATACGCAGTATTTT.

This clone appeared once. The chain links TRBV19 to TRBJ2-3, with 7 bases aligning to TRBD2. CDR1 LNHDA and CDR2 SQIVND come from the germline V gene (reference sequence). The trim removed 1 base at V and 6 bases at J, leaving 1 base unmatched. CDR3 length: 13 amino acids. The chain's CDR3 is CASSIATSDTQYF. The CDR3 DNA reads TGTGCCAGTAGTATAGCGACTAGCGATACGCAGTATTTT.

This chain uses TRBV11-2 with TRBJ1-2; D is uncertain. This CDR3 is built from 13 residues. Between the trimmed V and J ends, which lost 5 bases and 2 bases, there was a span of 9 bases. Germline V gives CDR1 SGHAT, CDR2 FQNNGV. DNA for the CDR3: TGTGCCAGCAGCCCTAGCCCCAACTATGGCTACACCTTC. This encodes CASSPSPNYGYTF.

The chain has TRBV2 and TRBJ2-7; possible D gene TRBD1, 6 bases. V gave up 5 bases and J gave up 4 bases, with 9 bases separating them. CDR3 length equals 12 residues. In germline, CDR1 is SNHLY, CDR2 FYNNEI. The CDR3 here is CASSRTDYEQYV. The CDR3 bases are TGTGCCAGCAGTAGGACAGATTACGAGCAGTACGTC.

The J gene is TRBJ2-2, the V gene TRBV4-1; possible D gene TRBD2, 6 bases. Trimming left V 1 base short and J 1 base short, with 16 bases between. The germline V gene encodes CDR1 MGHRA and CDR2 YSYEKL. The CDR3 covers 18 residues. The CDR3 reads CASSQVVRTTRNTGELFF. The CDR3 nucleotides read TGCGCCAGCAGCCAAGTAGTTAGGACTACCAGGAACACCGGGGAGCTGTTTTTT.

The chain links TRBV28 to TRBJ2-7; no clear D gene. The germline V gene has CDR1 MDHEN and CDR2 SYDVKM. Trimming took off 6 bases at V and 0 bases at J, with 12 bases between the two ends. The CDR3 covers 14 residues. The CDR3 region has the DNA TGTGCCAGCAGCCCCAGCAGGCCCTCCTACGAGCAGTACTTC. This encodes CASSPSRPSYEQYF. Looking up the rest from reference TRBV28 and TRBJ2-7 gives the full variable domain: DVKVTQSSRYLVKRTGEKVFLECVQDMDHENMFWYRQDPGLGLRLIYFSYDVKMKEKGDIPEGYSVSREKKERFSLILESASTNQTSMYLCASSPSRPSYEQYFGPGTRLTVT.

The CDR3 region is CASSFTGKGRDNEKLFF. The CDR3 coding sequence is TGCGCCAGCAGCTTTACAGGGAAAGGACGGGATAATGAAAAACTGTTTTTT. The chain joins TRBV5-1 to TRBJ1-4; a possible D gene is TRBD1 (6 bases). Per germline, CDR1 SGHRS and CDR2 YFSETQ. With 2 bases removed from V and 4 bases from J, the gap between germline ends came to 18 bases. The CDR3 runs 17 residues.

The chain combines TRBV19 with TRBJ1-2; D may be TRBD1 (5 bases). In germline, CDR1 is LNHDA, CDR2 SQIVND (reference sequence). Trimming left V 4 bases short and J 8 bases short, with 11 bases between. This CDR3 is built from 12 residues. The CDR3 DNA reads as TGTGCCAGTAGTACACAGGATGGCGGCTACACCTTC. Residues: CASSTQDGGYTF. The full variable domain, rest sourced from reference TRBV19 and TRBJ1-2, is DGGITQSPKYLFRKEGQNVTLSCEQNLNHDAMYWYRQDPGQGLRLIYYSQIVNDFQKGDIAEGYSVSREKKESFPLTVTSAQKNPTAFYLCASSTQDGGYTFGSGTRLTVV.

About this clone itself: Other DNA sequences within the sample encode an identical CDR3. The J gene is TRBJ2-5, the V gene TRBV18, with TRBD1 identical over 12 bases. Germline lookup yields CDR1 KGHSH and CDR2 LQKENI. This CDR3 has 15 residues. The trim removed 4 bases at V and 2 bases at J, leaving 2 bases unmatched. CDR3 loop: CASSRDRGRQETQYF. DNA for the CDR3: TGTGCCAGCTCACGGGACAGGGGGCGGCAAGAGACCCAGTACTTC.

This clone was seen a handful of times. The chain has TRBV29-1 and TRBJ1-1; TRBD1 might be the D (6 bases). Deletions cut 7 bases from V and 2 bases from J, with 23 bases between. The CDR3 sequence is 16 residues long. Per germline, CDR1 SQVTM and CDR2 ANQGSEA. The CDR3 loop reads CSAGMSRGKGNTEAFF. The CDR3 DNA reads TGCAGCGCCGGGATGAGCAGGGGAAAGGGTAACACTGAAGCTTTCTTT.